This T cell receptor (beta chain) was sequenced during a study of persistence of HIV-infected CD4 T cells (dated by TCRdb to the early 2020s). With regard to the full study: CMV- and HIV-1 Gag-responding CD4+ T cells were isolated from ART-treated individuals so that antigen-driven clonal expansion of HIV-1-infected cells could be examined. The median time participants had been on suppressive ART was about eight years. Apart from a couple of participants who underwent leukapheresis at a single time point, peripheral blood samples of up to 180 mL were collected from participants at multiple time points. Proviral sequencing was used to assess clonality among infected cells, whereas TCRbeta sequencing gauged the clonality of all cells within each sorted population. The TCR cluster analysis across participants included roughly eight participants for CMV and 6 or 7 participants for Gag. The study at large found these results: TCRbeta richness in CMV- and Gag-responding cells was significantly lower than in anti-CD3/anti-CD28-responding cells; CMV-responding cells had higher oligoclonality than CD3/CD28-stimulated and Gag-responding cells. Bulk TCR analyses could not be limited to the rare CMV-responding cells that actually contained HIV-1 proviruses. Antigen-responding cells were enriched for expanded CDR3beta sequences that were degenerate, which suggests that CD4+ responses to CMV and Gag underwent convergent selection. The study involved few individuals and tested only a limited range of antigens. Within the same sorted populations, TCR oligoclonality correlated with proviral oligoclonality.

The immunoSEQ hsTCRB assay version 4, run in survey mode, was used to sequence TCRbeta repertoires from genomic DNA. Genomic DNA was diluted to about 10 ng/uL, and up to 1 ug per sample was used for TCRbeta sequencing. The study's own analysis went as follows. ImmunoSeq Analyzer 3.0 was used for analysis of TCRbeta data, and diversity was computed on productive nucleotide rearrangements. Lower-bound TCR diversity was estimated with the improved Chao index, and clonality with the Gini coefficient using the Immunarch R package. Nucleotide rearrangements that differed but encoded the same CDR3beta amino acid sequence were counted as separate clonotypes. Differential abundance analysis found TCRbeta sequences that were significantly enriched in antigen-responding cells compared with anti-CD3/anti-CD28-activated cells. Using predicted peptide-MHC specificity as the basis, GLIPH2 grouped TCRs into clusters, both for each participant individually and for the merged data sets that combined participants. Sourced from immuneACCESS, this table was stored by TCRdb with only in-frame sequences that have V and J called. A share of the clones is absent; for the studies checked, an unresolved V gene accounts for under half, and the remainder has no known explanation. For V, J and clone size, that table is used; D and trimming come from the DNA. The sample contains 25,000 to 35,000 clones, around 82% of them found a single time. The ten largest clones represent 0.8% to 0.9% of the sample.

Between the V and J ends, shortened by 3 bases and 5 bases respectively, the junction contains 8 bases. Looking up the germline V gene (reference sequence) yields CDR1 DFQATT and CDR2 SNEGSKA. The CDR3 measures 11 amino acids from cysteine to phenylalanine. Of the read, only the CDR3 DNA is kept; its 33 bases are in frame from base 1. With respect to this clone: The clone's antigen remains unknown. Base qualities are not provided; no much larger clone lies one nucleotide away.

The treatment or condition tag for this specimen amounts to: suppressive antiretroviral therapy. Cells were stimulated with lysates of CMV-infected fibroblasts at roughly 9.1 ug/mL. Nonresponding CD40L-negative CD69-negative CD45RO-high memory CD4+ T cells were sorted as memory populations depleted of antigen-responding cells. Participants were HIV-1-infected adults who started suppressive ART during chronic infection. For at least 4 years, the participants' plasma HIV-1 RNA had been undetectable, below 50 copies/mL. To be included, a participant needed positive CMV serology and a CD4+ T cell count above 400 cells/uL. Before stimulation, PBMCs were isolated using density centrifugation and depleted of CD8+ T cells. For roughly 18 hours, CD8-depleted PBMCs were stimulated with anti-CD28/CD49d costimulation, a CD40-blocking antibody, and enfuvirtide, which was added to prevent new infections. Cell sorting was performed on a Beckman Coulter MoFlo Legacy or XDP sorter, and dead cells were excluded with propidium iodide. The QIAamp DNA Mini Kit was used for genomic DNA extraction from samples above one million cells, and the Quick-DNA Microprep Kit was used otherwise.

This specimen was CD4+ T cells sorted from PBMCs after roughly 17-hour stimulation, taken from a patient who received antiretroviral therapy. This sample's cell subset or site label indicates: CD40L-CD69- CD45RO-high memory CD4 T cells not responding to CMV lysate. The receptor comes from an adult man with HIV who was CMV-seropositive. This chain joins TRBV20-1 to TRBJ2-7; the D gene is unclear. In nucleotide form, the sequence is TGCAGTGCTAGGGTCCTCCACGAGCAGTACTTC. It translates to CSARVLHEQYF.